This T cell receptor beta chain was identified in a study of chemoradiotherapy in HPV16-positive cancers. A few counts support this clone. Profiling relied on immunoSEQ multiplex PCR, and the TCRdb table lists in-frame clones only, not all of them. Among roughly 39,000 clones listed, around 82% were seen once. Sample: blood, taken from a patient who underwent chemoradiotherapy. The receptor was isolated from a human donor with HPV-associated anogenital cancer.

The CDR3 nucleotides read TGTGCCATCAGTGACAGGGTGGTGAACACCGGGGAGCTGTTTTTT. Translated, it gives CAISDRVVNTGELFF. V is TRBV10-3 and J is TRBJ2-2, with D perhaps TRBD1 (5 bases). The CDR3 contains 15 residues. Trimming pared 3 bases from V and 1 base from J, leaving 9 bases between. The germline V gene encodes CDR1 ENHRY and CDR2 SYGVKD.